The 5 T cell receptor beta chains below all came from one sample that was sequenced in a study of shared clonotypes between healthy human individuals. TCRdb's table, derived via immunoSEQ multiplex PCR, lists solely in-frame clones and lacks some. Among 700,000 or so clones listed, around 72% were seen once. Sequencing was done on a sample of memory CD4+ T cells sorted from blood. The subset is: CD45RA-negative fraction. Receptor source: a woman in her 30s in good health.

On this clone itself: A much larger clone differs from this one at a single base, so this may be a read error. This CDR3 is also generated by other DNA sequences in the sample. V gene TRBV28 combines with J gene TRBJ2-7; possible D gene TRBD2, 5 bases. Germline CDR1 is MDHEN and CDR2 is SYDVKM. The CDR3 is 11 residues long. The V gene lost 2 bases and the J gene lost 6 bases, with 5 bases spanning the gap. The chain's CDR3 is CASSLRGEQYF. DNA for the CDR3: TGTGCCAGCAGTTTACGGGGCGAGCAGTACTTC.

A few counts support this clone. The chain recombines TRBV28 with TRBJ1-2, with TRBD1 matching 7 bases. Germline V CDR1 and CDR2: MDHEN, SYDVKM. The CDR3 consists of 16 residues. V shed 5 bases, J shed 1 base, and the junction held 10 bases outside the gene matches. CDR3 loop: CASSNTGTALNYGYTF. In DNA, the CDR3 is TGTGCCAGCAGTAACACCGGGACAGCTCTTAACTATGGCTACACCTTC.

The gene calls are TRBV19 and TRBJ1-4, with a weak D call TRBD1 (5 bases). V shed 3 bases and J shed 2 bases, with 7 bases lying between them. CDR1 and CDR2 (germline): LNHDA, SQIVND (reference sequence). The CDR3 loop spans 14 amino acids. DNA for the CDR3: TGTGCCAGTAGTATCAGGGCCACTAATGAAAAACTGTTTTTT. It is translated as CASSIRATNEKLFF.

The V gene is TRBV21-1, the J gene TRBJ1-2; TRBD1 reflects the table's D call only, with no check against the DNA. TRBV21-1 corresponds to a pseudogene. CDR3 length equals 18 residues. CDR3 nucleotides: TGTGCCAGCAGCAAAGCCGGGACAGGGAGAGTATCAAGGTATGGCTACACCTTC. Residues: CASSKAGTGRVSRYGYTF.

This clone is a singleton in its sample. Here the CDR3 reads CASSAFDRGRGAFF. The CDR3 region has the DNA TGTGCCAGCAGCGCGTTTGACAGGGGGCGCGGTGCTTTCTTT. The chain employs TRBV7-6 and TRBJ1-1, with 10 bases that match TRBD1. With V trimmed by 5 bases and J by 11 bases, 11 bases remained unmatched. There are 14 residues in the CDR3. Germline V gene sequence: CDR1 SGHVS, CDR2 FNYEAQ.